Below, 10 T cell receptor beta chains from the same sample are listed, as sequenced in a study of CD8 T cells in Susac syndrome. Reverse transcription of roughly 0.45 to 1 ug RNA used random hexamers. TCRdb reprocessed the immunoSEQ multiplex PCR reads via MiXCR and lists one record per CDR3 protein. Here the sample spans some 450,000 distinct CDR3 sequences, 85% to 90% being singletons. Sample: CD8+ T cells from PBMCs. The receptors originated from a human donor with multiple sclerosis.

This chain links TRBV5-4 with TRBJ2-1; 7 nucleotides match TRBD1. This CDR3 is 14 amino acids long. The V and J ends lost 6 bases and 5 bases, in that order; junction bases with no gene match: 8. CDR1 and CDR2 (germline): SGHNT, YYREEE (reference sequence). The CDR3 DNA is TGTGCCAGCAAAACAGGGGTGGGAGACAATGAGCAGTTCTTC. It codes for CASKTGVGDNEQFF. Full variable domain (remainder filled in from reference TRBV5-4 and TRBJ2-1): ETGVTQSPTHLIKTRGQQVTLRCSSQSGHNTVSWYQQALGQGPQFIFQYYREEENGRGNFPPRFSGLQFPNYSSELNVNALELDDSALYLCASKTGVGDNEQFFGPGTRLTVL.

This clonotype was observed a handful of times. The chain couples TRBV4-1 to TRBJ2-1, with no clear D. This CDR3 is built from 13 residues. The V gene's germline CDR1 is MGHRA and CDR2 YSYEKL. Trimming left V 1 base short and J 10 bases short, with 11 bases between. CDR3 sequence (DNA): TGCGCCAGCAGCCAAGTTCCGGTAAGCGAGCAGTTCTTC. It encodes CASSQVPVSEQFF.

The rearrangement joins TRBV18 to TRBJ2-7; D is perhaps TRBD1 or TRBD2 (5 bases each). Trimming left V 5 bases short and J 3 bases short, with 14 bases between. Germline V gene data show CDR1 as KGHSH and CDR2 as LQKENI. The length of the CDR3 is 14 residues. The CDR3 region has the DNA TGTGCCAGCTCAGGAGGCGAAAGGGGCTACGAGCAGTACTTC. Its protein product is CASSGGERGYEQYF.

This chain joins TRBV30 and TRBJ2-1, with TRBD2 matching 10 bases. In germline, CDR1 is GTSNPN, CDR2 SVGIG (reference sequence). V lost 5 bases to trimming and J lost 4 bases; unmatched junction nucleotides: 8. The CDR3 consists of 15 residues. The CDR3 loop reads CAWQSGLAVYNEQFF. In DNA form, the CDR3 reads TGTGCCTGGCAGTCTGGACTAGCGGTATACAATGAGCAGTTCTTC. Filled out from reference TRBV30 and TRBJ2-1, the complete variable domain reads SQTIHQWPATLVQPVGSPLSLECTVEGTSNPNLYWYRQAAGRGLQLLFYSVGIGQISSEVPQNLSASRPQDRQFILSSKKLLLSDSGFYLCAWQSGLAVYNEQFFGPGTRLTVL.

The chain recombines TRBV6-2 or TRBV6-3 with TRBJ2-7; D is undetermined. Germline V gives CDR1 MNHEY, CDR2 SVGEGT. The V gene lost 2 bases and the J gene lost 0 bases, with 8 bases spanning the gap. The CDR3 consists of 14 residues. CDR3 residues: CASSYVPSSYEQYF. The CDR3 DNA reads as TGTGCCAGCAGTTACGTACCGAGCTCCTACGAGCAGTACTTC.

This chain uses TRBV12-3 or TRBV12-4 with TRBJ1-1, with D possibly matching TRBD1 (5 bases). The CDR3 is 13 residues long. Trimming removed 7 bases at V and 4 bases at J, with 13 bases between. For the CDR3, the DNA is TGTGCCAGCATCGTCAGGGTTGGCACTGAAGCTTTCTTT. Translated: CASIVRVGTEAFF.

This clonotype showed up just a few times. This CDR3 is CASSWAGGDEQYF. The CDR3 coding sequence is TGTGCCAGCAGCTGGGCGGGGGGAGATGAGCAGTACTTC. The chain links TRBV5-5 to TRBJ2-7; 8 bases agree with TRBD2. CDR1 and CDR2 (germline): SGHKS, YYEKEE (reference sequence). V lost 3 bases and J lost 7; bases outside the gene matches: 6. There are 13 residues in the CDR3.

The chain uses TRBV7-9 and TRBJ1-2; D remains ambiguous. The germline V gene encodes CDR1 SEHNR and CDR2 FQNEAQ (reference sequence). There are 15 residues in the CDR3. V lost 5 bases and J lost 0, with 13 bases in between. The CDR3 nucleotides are TGTGCCAGCAGCCCGCTCGGCGGCTCTAACTATGGCTACACCTTC. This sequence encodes CASSPLGGSNYGYTF.

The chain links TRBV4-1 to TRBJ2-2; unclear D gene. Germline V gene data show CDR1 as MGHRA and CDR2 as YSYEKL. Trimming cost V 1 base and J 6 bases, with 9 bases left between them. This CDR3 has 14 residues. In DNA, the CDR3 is TGCGCCAGCAGCCAAGGGCCAGTTTCCGGGGAGCTGTTTTTT. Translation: CASSQGPVSGELFF.

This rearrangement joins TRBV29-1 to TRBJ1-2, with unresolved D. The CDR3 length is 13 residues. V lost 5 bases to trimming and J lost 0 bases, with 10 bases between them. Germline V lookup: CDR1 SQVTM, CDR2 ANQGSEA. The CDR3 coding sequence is TGCAGCGTTAAGGCAGAAACTAACTATGGCTACACCTTC. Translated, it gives CSVKAETNYGYTF. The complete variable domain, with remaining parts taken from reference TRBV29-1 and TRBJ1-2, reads SAVISQKPSRDICQRGTSLTIQCQVDSQVTMMFWYRQQPGQSLTLIATANQGSEATYESGFVIDKFPISRPNLTFSTLTVSNMSPEDSSIYLCSVKAETNYGYTFGSGTRLTVV.